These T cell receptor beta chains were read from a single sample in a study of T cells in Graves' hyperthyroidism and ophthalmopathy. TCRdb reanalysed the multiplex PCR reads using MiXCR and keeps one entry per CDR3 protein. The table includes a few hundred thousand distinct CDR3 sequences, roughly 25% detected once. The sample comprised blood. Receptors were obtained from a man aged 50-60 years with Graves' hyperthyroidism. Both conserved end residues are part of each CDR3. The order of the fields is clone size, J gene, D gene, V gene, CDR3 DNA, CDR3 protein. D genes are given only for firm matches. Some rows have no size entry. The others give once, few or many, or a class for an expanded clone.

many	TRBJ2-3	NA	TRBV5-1	TGCGCCAGCAGCTTGGTAAGCAGGGTGGAAGATACGCAGTATTTT	CASSLVSRVEDTQYF
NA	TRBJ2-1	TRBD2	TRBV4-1	TGCGCCAGCACCCTTGCGGGGACTAGCGGGAGTAATGAGCAGTTCTTC	CASTLAGTSGSNEQFF
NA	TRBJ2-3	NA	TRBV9	TGTGCCAGCAGCGTAGATAGTACGCAGTATTTT	CASSVDSTQYF
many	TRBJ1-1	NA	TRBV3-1	TGTGCCAGCAGCCCCGGGGGGGGGCATGGTAGTGAAGCTTTCTTT	CASSPGGGHGSEAFF
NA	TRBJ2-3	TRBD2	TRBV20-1	TGCAGTGCTAGCGCCGGGACTAGCATGGCAGATACGCAGTATTTT	CSASAGTSMADTQYF
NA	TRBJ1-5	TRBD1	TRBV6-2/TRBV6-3	TGTGCCAGCGGACAGGGAGAGCAGCCCCAGCATTTT	CASGQGEQPQHF
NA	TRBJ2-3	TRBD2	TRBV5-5	TGTGCCAGCAGCTTGATCAGGGACTACTCAATTAGCACAGATACGCAGTATTTT	CASSLIRDYSISTDTQYF
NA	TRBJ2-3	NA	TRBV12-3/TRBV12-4	TGTGCCAGCGCCATGCGGGCCACAGATACGCAGTATTTT	CASAMRATDTQYF
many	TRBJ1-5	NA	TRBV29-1	TGCAGCGTTGCACAGGGAGAGGCTCAGCCCCAGCATTTT	CSVAQGEAQPQHF
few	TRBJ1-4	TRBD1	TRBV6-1	TGTGCCAGCAGCCCACAGGGGAAGAAACTGTTTTTT	CASSPQGKKLFF
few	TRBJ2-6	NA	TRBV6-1	TGTGCCAGCAGTGAAGACAGCTCTGGGGCCAACGTCCTGACTTTC	CASSEDSSGANVLTF
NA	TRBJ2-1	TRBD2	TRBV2	TGTGCCAGCACACTAGCGGACGGAAAAAGGGATGAGCAGTTCTTC	CASTLADGKRDEQFF
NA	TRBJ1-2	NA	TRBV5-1	TGCGCCAGCAGCCCAACGGGACAAGCAATCTATGGCTACACCTTC	CASSPTGQAIYGYTF
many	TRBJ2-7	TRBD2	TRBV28	TGTGCCAGCAGTTTGCTCCATAGGACTAGCGGAAACTCCTACGAGCAGTACTTC	CASSLLHRTSGNSYEQYF
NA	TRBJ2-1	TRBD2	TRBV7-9	TGTGCCAGCAACGAATACCGTAGCGGGCGTCCCTACAATGAGCAGTTCTTC	CASNEYRSGRPYNEQFF
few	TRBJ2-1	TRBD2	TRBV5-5	TGTGCCAGCAGCTCCGGGAGGACTAGCGGGAGCTGGAATGAGCAGTTCTTC	CASSSGRTSGSWNEQFF